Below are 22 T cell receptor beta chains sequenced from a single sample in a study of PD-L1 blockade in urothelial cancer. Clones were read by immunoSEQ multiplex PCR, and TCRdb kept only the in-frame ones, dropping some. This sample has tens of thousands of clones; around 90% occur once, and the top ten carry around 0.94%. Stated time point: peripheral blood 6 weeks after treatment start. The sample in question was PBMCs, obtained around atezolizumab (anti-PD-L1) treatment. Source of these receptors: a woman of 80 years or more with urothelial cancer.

The CDR3 DNA reads as TGCGCCAGCAGCTTACCGTTACAGGTCCCTGGGGCCAACGTCCTGACTTTC. Translated, it gives CASSLPLQVPGANVLTF. The V call is TRBV5-1, the J call TRBJ2-6, with D perhaps TRBD1 (5 bases). The V end was cut by 2 bases, the J end by 2 bases, with 14 bases between. Looked up from germline, CDR1 is SGHRS and CDR2 is YFSETQ. This CDR3 is 17 amino acids long.

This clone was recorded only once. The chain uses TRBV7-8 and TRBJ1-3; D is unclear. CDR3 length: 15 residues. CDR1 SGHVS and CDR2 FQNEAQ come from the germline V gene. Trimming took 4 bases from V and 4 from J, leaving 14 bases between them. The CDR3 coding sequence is TGTGCCAGCAGCTATCAGGTGCTAAGAGGAAACACCATATATTTT. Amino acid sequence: CASSYQVLRGNTIYF.

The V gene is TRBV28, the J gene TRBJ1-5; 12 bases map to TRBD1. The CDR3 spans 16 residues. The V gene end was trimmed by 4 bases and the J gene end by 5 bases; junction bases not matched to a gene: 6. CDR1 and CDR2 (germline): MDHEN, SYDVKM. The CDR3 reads CASSSVGTGGYQPQHF. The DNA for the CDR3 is TGTGCCAGCAGTTCCGTCGGGACAGGGGGCTATCAGCCCCAGCATTTT.

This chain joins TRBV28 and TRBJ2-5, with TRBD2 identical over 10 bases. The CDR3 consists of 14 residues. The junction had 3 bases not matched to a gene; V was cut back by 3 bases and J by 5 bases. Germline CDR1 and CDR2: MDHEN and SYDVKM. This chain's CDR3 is CASSLASGSETQYF. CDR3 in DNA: TGTGCCAGCAGTTTGGCTAGCGGGAGTGAGACCCAGTACTTC.

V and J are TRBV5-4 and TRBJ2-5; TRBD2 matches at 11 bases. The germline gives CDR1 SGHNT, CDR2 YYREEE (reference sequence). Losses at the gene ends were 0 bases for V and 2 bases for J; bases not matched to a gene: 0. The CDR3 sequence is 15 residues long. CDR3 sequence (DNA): TGTGCCAGCAGCTTGGGACTAGCGGGACAAGAGACCCAGTACTTC. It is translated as CASSLGLAGQETQYF.

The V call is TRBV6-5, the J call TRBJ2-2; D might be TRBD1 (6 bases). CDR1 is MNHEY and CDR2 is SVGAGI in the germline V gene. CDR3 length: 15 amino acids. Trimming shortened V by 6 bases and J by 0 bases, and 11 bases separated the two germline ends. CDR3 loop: CASSWGPTNTGELFF. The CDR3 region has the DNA TGTGCCAGCAGCTGGGGGCCAACGAACACCGGGGAGCTGTTTTTT.

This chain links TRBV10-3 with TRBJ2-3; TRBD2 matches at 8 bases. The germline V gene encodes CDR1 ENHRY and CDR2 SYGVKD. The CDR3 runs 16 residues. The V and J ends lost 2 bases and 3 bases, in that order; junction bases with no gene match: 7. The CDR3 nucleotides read TGTGCCATCAGTGAGCTTAGCAGCGGGAGAACAGATACGCAGTATTTT. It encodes CAISELSSGRTDTQYF.

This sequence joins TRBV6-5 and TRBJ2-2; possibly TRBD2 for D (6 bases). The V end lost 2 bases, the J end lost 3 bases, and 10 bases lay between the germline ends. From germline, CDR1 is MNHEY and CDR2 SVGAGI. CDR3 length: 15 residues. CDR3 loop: CASSYTSRYTGELFF. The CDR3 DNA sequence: TGTGCCAGCAGTTACACTAGCCGTTACACCGGGGAGCTGTTTTTT.

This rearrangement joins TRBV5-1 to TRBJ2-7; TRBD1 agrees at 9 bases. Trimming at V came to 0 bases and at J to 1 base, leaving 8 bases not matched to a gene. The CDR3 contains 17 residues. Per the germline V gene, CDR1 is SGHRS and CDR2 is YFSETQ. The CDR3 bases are TGCGCCAGCAGCTTGGGGACAGGGGAGATTAGATCCTACGAGCAGTACTTC. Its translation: CASSLGTGEIRSYEQYF.

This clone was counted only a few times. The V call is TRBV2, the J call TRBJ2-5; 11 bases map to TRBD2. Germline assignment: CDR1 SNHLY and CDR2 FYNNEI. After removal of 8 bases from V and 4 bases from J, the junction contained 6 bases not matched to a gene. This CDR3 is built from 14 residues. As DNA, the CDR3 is TGTGCCAGCCGGGGACTAGCGGAGGTAGAGACCCAGTACTTC. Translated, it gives CASRGLAEVETQYF. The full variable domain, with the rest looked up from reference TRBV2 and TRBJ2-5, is EPEVTQTPSHQVTQMGQEVILRCVPISNHLYFYWYRQILGQKVEFLVSFYNNEISEKSEIFDDQFSVERPDGSNFTLKIRSTKLEDSAMYFCASRGLAEVETQYFGPGTRLLVL.

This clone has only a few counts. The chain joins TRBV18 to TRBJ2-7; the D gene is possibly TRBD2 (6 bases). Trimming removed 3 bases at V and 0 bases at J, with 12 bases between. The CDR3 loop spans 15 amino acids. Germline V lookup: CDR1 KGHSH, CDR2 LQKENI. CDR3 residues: CASSPTGTGSYEQYF. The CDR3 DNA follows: TGTGCCAGCTCACCCACCGGGACTGGCTCCTACGAGCAGTACTTC.

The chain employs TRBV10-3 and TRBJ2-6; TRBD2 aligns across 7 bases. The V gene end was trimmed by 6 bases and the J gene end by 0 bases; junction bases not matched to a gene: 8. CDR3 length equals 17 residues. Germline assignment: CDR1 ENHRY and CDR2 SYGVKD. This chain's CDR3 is CAISDRLAHSGANVLTF. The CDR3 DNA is TGTGCCATCAGCGATAGACTAGCACACTCTGGGGCCAACGTCCTGACTTTC.

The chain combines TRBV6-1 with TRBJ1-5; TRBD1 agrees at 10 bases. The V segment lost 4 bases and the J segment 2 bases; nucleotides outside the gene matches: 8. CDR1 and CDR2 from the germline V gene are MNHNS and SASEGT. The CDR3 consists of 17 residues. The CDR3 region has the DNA TGTGCCAGCAGTGCCCGACAGGGGGCGCGGGGCAATCAGCCCCAGCATTTT. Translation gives CASSARQGARGNQPQHF.

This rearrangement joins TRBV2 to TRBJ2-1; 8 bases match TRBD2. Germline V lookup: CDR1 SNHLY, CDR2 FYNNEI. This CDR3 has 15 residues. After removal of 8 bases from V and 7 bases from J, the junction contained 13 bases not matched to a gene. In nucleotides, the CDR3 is TGTGCCAGCCCCCAAAGAGCGGGAGCTGGGAATGAGCAGTTCTTC. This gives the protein CASPQRAGAGNEQFF.

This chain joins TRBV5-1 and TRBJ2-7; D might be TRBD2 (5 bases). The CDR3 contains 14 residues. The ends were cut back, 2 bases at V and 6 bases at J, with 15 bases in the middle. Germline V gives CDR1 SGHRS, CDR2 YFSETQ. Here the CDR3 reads CASSLEGFTGEQYF. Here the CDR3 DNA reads TGCGCCAGCAGCTTAGAGGGTTTCACCGGCGAGCAGTACTTC.

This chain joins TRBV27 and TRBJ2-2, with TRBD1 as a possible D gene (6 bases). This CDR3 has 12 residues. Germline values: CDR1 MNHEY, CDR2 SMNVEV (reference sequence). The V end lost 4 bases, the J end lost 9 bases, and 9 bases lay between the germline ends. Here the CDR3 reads CASSSGVRELFF. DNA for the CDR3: TGTGCCAGCAGTTCAGGGGTACGGGAGCTGTTTTTT.

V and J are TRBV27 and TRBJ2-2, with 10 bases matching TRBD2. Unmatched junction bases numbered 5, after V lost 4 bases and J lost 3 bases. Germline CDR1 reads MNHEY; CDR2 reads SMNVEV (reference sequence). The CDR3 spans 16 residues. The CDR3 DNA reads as TGTGCCAGCAGTTCCCTAGCGGGAGTAGACACCGGGGAGCTGTTTTTT. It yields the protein CASSSLAGVDTGELFF.

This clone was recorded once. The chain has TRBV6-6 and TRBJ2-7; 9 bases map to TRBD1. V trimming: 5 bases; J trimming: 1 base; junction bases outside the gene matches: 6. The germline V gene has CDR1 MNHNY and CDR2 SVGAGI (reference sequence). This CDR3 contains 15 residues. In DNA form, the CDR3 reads TGTGCCAGCAGTACCGGACAGGGGCCTTCCTACGAGCAGTACTTC. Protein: CASSTGQGPSYEQYF.

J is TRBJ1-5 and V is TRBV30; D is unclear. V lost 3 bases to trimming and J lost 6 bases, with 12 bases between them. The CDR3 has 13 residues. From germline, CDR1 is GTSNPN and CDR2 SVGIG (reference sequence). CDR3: CAWRSPGGQPQHF. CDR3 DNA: TGTGCCTGGAGATCCCCCGGAGGTCAGCCCCAGCATTTT.

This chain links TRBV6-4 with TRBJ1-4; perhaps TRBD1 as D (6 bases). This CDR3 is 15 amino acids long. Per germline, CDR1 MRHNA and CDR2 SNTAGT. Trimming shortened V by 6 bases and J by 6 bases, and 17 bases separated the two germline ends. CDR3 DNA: TGTGCCAGCAGGGCAGCGGCAGGGGTCGATGAAAAACTGTTTTTT. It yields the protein CASRAAAGVDEKLFF.

The CDR3 is CASSLERGELFF. In DNA form, the CDR3 reads TGTGCCAGCAGCTTAGAGCGAGGGGAGCTGTTTTTT. The genes are TRBV7-8 and TRBJ2-2; D is uncertain. Trimming took 1 base from V and 8 from J, leaving 5 bases between them. CDR1 is SGHVS, CDR2 FQNEAQ, per germline. There are 12 residues in the CDR3.

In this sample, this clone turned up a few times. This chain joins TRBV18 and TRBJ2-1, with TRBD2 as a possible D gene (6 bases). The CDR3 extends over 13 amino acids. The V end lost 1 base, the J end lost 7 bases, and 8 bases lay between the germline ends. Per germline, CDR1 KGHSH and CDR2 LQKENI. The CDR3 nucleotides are TGTGCCAGCTCACCACAGGGACTTAATGAGCAGTTCTTC. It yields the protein CASSPQGLNEQFF.